These T cell receptor beta chains were read from a single sample in a study of T cell repertoires in cytomegalovirus infection. TCRdb ran MiXCR on the reads and lists one entry per CDR3 protein. The table shows around 430,000 distinct CDR3 sequences, with about two fifths occurring only once. No antigen has been identified for these receptors. Material: cultured PBMCs, obtained from culture after CMV antigen stimulation. The receptors were gathered from a human donor in good health (CMV status not recorded). Some clones in this sample may be carry-over from other donors' samples. Both conserved end residues are part of each CDR3. A D gene is named only where the DNA matches it firmly. Rows may omit the clone size; those that give it use once, few, many or a size class.

v_call: TRBV6-1
j_call: TRBJ2-7
clone_size: -
d_call: -
cdr3_nt: TGTGCCAGCAGGGTATCCCCCTCCTACGAGCAGTACTTC
cdr3_aa: CASRVSPSYEQYF

v_call: TRBV29-1
j_call: TRBJ1-1
clone_size: -
d_call: -
cdr3_nt: TGCAGCGCCGTGGCCAGGGGATCGGGAGTGAACACTGAAGCTTTCTTT
cdr3_aa: CSAVARGSGVNTEAFF

v_call: TRBV4-1
j_call: TRBJ2-5
clone_size: -
d_call: -
cdr3_nt: TGCGCCAGCAGCCACGAAGTCTGGAGGGTAGAGACCCAGTACTTC
cdr3_aa: CASSHEVWRVETQYF

v_call: TRBV5-6
j_call: TRBJ1-1
clone_size: -
d_call: TRBD1
cdr3_nt: TGTGCCAGCAGCGGTGCGGACAGGGGACGATTTGAAGCTTTCTTT
cdr3_aa: CASSGADRGRFEAFF

v_call: TRBV7-2
j_call: TRBJ2-5
clone_size: -
d_call: -
cdr3_nt: TGTGCCAGCAGCCGCAGGGGAGGGAGCCAAGAGACCCAGTACTTC
cdr3_aa: CASSRRGGSQETQYF

v_call: TRBV7-9
j_call: TRBJ2-3
clone_size: -
d_call: TRBD2
cdr3_nt: TGTGCCAGCACGGGTAGCGGGGGCACAGATACGCAGTATTTT
cdr3_aa: CASTGSGGTDTQYF

v_call: TRBV20-1
j_call: TRBJ2-7
clone_size: -
d_call: TRBD2
cdr3_nt: TGCAGTGCTAGATGGCTAGCGGGGGGACCCCGGACCTACGAGCAGTACTTC
cdr3_aa: CSARWLAGGPRTYEQYF

v_call: TRBV9
j_call: TRBJ1-3
clone_size: -
d_call: -
cdr3_nt: TGTGCCAGCAGCCCGGGTAATTCTGGAAACACCATATATTTT
cdr3_aa: CASSPGNSGNTIYF

v_call: TRBV7-9
j_call: TRBJ2-2
clone_size: few
d_call: -
cdr3_nt: TGTGCCAGCAGCCACAACACAGTCACCGGGGAGCTGTTTTTT
cdr3_aa: CASSHNTVTGELFF

v_call: TRBV20-1
j_call: TRBJ2-7
clone_size: -
d_call: -
cdr3_nt: TGCAGTGCTAGACTCGGGGGTGCCTCTACGAAGCAGTACTTC
cdr3_aa: CSARLGGASTKQYF

v_call: TRBV5-4
j_call: TRBJ2-6
clone_size: few
d_call: -
cdr3_nt: TGTGCCAGCAGCTCAAGGTCGTCTGGGGCCAACGTCCTGACTTTC
cdr3_aa: CASSSRSSGANVLTF

v_call: TRBV7-2
j_call: TRBJ2-7
clone_size: many
d_call: -
cdr3_nt: TGTGCCAGCAGCTTAGGACTTTCGAGGAAGCAGTACTTC
cdr3_aa: CASSLGLSRKQYF

v_call: TRBV20-1
j_call: TRBJ2-1
clone_size: -
d_call: TRBD2
cdr3_nt: TGCAGTGCTACAGGACTAGCGGGGAGCTCCTACAATGAGCAGTTCTTC
cdr3_aa: CSATGLAGSSYNEQFF

v_call: TRBV10-2
j_call: TRBJ1-1
clone_size: few
d_call: TRBD1
cdr3_nt: TGCGCCAGCGGGGGGACAGTGAACACTGAAGCTTTCTTT
cdr3_aa: CASGGTVNTEAFF

v_call: TRBV20-1
j_call: TRBJ2-5
clone_size: -
d_call: TRBD1
cdr3_nt: TGCAGTGCGAACAGGGGGCAGGGAGAGACCCAGTACTTC
cdr3_aa: CSANRGQGETQYF

v_call: TRBV7-9
j_call: TRBJ2-1
clone_size: -
d_call: -
cdr3_nt: TGTGCCAGCAGCTTGTCAGCGCGCAATGAGCAGTTCTTC
cdr3_aa: CASSLSARNEQFF

v_call: TRBV19
j_call: TRBJ1-5
clone_size: -
d_call: -
cdr3_nt: TGTGCCAGTAGTATATTTCCCTTTTTACTCAATCAGCCCCAGCATTTT
cdr3_aa: CASSIFPFLLNQPQHF

v_call: TRBV7-2
j_call: TRBJ1-1
clone_size: -
d_call: TRBD1
cdr3_nt: TGTGCCAGCAGCCCCCAGGGGGACCGGATAACTGAAGCTTTCTTT
cdr3_aa: CASSPQGDRITEAFF

v_call: TRBV12-3/TRBV12-4
j_call: TRBJ2-3
clone_size: -
d_call: TRBD2
cdr3_nt: TGTGCCAGCAGGATAGCGGGAGGGCCGTCAGATACGCAGTATTTT
cdr3_aa: CASRIAGGPSDTQYF

v_call: TRBV7-8
j_call: TRBJ1-5
clone_size: -
d_call: -
cdr3_nt: TGTGCCAGCAGCCCCCAGAGAACACAGGGTTCTCAGCCCCAGCATTTT
cdr3_aa: CASSPQRTQGSQPQHF

v_call: TRBV6-6
j_call: TRBJ2-3
clone_size: -
d_call: TRBD2
cdr3_nt: TGTGCCAGCAGACCCATAGCGGGAGGGCCTGGGTTCACAGATACGCAGTATTTT
cdr3_aa: CASRPIAGGPGFTDTQYF

v_call: TRBV20-1
j_call: TRBJ1-2
clone_size: -
d_call: TRBD1
cdr3_nt: TGCAGTGCGGATAACCCCGGGACAGGGGGCGAGGGCTACACCTTC
cdr3_aa: CSADNPGTGGEGYTF

v_call: TRBV6-1
j_call: TRBJ1-1
clone_size: -
d_call: -
cdr3_nt: TGTGCCAGCAGGGGGACGGACGTGAAGAAGAGAGCTTTCTTT
cdr3_aa: CASRGTDVKKRAFF

v_call: TRBV9
j_call: TRBJ1-3
clone_size: few
d_call: -
cdr3_nt: TGTGCCAGCAGCACCCGGGGGGGGAATCGAAACACCATATATTTT
cdr3_aa: CASSTRGGNRNTIYF

v_call: TRBV19
j_call: TRBJ2-7
clone_size: -
d_call: -
cdr3_nt: TGTGCCAGTAGTGTACAGGGCCAGAGCTCCTACGAGCAGTACTTC
cdr3_aa: CASSVQGQSSYEQYF

v_call: TRBV28
j_call: TRBJ2-7
clone_size: -
d_call: TRBD1
cdr3_nt: TGTGCCAGCACCCCCATCAGGGGGTCCTACGAGCAGTACTTC
cdr3_aa: CASTPIRGSYEQYF

v_call: TRBV12-3/TRBV12-4
j_call: TRBJ2-5
clone_size: -
d_call: -
cdr3_nt: TGTGCCAGCGGTACTAGGGAGGAAGAGACCCAGTACTTC
cdr3_aa: CASGTREEETQYF

v_call: TRBV11-2
j_call: TRBJ2-7
clone_size: -
d_call: -
cdr3_nt: TGTGCCAGCAGCTTAGGTCTGGGGGCATACGAGCAGTACTTC
cdr3_aa: CASSLGLGAYEQYF

v_call: TRBV7-2
j_call: TRBJ2-5
clone_size: many
d_call: TRBD1
cdr3_nt: TGTGCCAGCAGCTACAGACAGGGGTCAGAGACCCAGTACTTC
cdr3_aa: CASSYRQGSETQYF

v_call: TRBV11-2
j_call: TRBJ2-5
clone_size: -
d_call: -
cdr3_nt: TGTGCCAGCAGCTTTCGACAGGTCGGGGAGACCCAGTACTTC
cdr3_aa: CASSFRQVGETQYF

v_call: TRBV12-3/TRBV12-4
j_call: TRBJ2-1
clone_size: -
d_call: TRBD2
cdr3_nt: TGTGCCAGCAGCCAACTAGCGGGACGGAATTTCTTCTTC
cdr3_aa: CASSQLAGRNFFF

v_call: TRBV12-3/TRBV12-4
j_call: TRBJ2-3
clone_size: -
d_call: TRBD2
cdr3_nt: TGTGCCAGCAGTTTAGTCAGCGGGAAGGGTTCAGATACGCAGTATTTT
cdr3_aa: CASSLVSGKGSDTQYF

v_call: TRBV10-3
j_call: TRBJ2-7
clone_size: -
d_call: TRBD2
cdr3_nt: TGTGCCATCAGTGAGCCTAGCGGGAGAGACGAGCAGTACTTC
cdr3_aa: CAISEPSGRDEQYF

v_call: TRBV20-1
j_call: TRBJ1-4
clone_size: few
d_call: -
cdr3_nt: TGCAGTGTCCCCCCGGGTACGGGGGTGGATGAAAAACTGTTTTTT
cdr3_aa: CSVPPGTGVDEKLFF

v_call: TRBV7-2
j_call: TRBJ1-2
clone_size: -
d_call: -
cdr3_nt: TGTGCCAGCAGCATACAGGGACGAAGCGGCTACACCTTC
cdr3_aa: CASSIQGRSGYTF

v_call: TRBV6-6
j_call: TRBJ2-5
clone_size: few
d_call: TRBD2
cdr3_nt: TGTGCCAGCAGCCGGGAATGGGAGGGAGTCGAGGAGACCCAGTACTTC
cdr3_aa: CASSREWEGVEETQYF

v_call: TRBV12-3/TRBV12-4
j_call: TRBJ1-2
clone_size: -
d_call: -
cdr3_nt: TGTGCCAGCAGTTTGGGGGCCTCGCTTTATATGAACTATGGCTACACCTTC
cdr3_aa: CASSLGASLYMNYGYTF

v_call: TRBV4-1
j_call: TRBJ2-2
clone_size: -
d_call: TRBD1
cdr3_nt: TGCGCCAGCAGCCCAGGGACAGGGTTTAACGGGGAGCTGTTTTTT
cdr3_aa: CASSPGTGFNGELFF

v_call: TRBV7-6
j_call: TRBJ2-1
clone_size: many
d_call: TRBD2
cdr3_nt: TGTGCCAGCAGCTCTAGAACTAGCGGGAGCTCCTACAATGAGCAGTTCTTC
cdr3_aa: CASSSRTSGSSYNEQFF

v_call: TRBV6-2/TRBV6-3
j_call: TRBJ2-3
clone_size: once
d_call: TRBD2
cdr3_nt: TGTGCCAGCAGACCTGTAGCGGGAGAGCGCAATACGCAGTATTTT
cdr3_aa: CASRPVAGERNTQYF